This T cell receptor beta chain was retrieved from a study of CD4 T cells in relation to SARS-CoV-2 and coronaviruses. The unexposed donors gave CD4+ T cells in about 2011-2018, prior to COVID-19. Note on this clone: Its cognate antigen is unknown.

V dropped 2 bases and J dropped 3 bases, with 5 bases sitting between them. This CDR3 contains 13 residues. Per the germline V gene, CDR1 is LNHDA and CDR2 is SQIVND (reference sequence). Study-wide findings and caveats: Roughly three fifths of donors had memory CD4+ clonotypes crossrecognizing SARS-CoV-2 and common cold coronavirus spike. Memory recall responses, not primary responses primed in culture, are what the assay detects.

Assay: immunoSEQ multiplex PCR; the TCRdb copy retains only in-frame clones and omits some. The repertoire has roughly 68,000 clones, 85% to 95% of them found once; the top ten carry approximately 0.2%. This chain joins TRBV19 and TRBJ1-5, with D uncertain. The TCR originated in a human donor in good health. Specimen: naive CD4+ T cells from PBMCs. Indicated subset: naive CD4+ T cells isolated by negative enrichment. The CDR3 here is CASSITVNQPQHF. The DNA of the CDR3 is TGTGCCAGTAGTATAACAGTCAATCAGCCCCAGCATTTT.